The 3 T cell receptor beta chains given below trace back to one sample, sequenced in a study of blood T cell repertoires in COVID-19. Sequenced by immunoSEQ multiplex PCR; TCRdb stores in-frame clones only, minus some. Here the sample spans 310,000 or so clones, approximately 88% being singletons. The material sequenced was peripheral blood. These receptors were collected from a man between 18 and 29 years old who had recovered from COVID-19.

This chain connects TRBV18 to TRBJ2-7, with D possibly being TRBD1 (6 bases). The CDR3 loop spans 14 amino acids. Germline CDR1 is KGHSH and CDR2 is LQKENI. The V end was cut by 3 bases, the J end by 3 bases, with 12 bases between. The CDR3 loop reads CASSPVVTGYEQYF. CDR3 DNA: TGTGCCAGCTCACCGGTTGTGACAGGCTACGAGCAGTACTTC. Variable domain in full (rest from reference TRBV18 and TRBJ2-7): NAGVMQNPRHLVRRRGQEARLRCSPMKGHSHVYWYRQLPEEGLKFMVYLQKENIIDESGMPKERFSAEFPKEGPSILRIQQVVRGDSAAYFCASSPVVTGYEQYFGPGTRLTVT.

This clone was found once. V usage is TRBV5-6 and J usage is TRBJ2-7; 13 bases are a match to TRBD2. This CDR3 spans 16 amino acids. After removal of 1 base from V and 3 bases from J, the junction contained 4 bases not matched to a gene. The germline CDR1 and CDR2 sequences are SGHDT and YYEEEE. CDR3 nucleotide sequence: TGTGCCAGCAGCTTGCGCACTAGCGGGAGGGTCTACGAGCAGTACTTC. Translated, it gives CASSLRTSGRVYEQYF.

The genes are TRBV2 and TRBJ1-3; no clear D gene. This CDR3 has 15 residues. Deletions cut 10 bases from V and 0 bases from J, with 16 bases between. Germline values: CDR1 SNHLY, CDR2 FYNNEI. Here the CDR3 reads CATDTLGSSGNTIYF. The CDR3 DNA is TGTGCCACCGACACTCTGGGGAGCTCTGGAAACACCATATATTTT.